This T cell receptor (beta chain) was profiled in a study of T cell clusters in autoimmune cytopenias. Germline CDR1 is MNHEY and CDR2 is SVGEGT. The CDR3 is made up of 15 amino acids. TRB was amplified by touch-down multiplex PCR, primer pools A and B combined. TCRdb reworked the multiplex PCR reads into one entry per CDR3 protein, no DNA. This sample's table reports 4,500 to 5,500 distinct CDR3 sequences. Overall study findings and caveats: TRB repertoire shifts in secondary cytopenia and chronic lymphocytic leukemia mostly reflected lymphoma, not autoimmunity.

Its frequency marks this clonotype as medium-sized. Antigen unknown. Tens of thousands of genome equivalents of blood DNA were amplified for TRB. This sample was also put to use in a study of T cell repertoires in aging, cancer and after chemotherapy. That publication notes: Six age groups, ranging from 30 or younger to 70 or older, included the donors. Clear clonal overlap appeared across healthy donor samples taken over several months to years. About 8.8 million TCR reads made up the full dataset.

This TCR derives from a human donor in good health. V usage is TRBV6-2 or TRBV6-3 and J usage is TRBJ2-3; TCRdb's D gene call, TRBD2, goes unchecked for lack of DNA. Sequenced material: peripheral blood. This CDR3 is CASIGTSGESTNPYF.